This TCR beta chain was profiled in a study of T-cell reconstitution after alpha-beta-depleted transplantation in children. Study-wide findings and caveats: One year post-transplant, T-cell counts and diversity were largely derived from T cells produced anew. Some patients showed high day-60 TCRbeta diversity, which derived from surviving recipient T cells and thymic progenitors.

Construction of the TCRbeta library involved unique molecular identifiers. One entry per CDR3 protein results from TCRdb running MiXCR on the PCR reads. The data hold approximately 110,000 distinct CDR3 sequences, with about 21% observed a single time. In regard to this clonotype: Antigen: not known.

Germline CDR1 and CDR2: DFQATT and SNEGSKA (reference sequence). This CDR3 has 9 amino acids. Trimming pared 5 bases from V and 6 bases from J, leaving 4 bases between. The specimen comprised PBMCs, mostly from graft donor cells, sampled 180 days after TCRalphabeta/CD19-depleted stem cell transplant. This TCR was recovered from a male patient aged 2-15 years who had a stem cell transplant for chronic granulomatous disease, so the T cells may come from the graft donor. The gene calls are TRBV20-1 and TRBJ1-2, with no clear D. In DNA form, the CDR3 reads TGCAGTGCTCGGAATGGCTACACCTTC. It yields the protein CSARNGYTF.